This T cell receptor (beta chain) was recorded in a study of T cells expressing NK-cell markers. The CDR3 spans 16 residues. TCRdb re-called the 5' RACE reads; one entry per CDR3 protein, DNA not given. This sample's clone table lists 200,000 to 300,000 distinct CDR3 sequences. The receptor was isolated from a man younger than 30 in good health. J is TRBJ1-1 and V is TRBV12-3 or TRBV12-4; TCRdb's D gene call, TRBD1, goes unchecked for lack of DNA. The sequenced sample consisted of blood T cells: a sorted CD56 or NKG2C T cell subset, CD4+ or CD8+ T cells, or bulk PBMC T cells (not recorded which). The CDR3: CASSLLQGRGNTEAFF.